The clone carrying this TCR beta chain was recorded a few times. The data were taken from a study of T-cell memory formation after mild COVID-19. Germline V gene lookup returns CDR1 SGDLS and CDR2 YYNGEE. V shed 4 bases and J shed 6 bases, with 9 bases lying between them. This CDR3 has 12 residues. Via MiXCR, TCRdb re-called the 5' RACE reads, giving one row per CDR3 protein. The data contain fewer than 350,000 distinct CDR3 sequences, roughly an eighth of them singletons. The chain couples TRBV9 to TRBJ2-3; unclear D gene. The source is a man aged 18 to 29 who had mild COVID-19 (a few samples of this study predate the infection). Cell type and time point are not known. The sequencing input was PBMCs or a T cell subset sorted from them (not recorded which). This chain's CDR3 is CASSPSRDTQYF. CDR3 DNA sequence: TGTGCCAGCAGCCCGTCGCGTGATACGCAGTATTTT.